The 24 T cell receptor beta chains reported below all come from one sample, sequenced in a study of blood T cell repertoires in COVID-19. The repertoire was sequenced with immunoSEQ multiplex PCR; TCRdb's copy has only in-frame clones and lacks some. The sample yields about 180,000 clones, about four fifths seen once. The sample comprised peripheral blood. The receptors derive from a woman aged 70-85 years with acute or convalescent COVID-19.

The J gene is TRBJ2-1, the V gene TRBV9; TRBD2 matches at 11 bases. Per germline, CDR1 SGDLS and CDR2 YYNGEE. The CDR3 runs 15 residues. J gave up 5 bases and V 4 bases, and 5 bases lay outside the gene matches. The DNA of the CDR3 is TGTGCCAGCAGCCTTAGCGGGAGGGCCCACAATGAGCAGTTCTTC. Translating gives CASSLSGRAHNEQFF.

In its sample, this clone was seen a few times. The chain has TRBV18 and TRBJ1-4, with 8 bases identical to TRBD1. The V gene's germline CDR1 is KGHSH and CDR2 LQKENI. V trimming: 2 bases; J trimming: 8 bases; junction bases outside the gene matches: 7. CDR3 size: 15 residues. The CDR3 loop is CASSPVGQGWEKLFF. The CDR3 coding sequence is TGTGCCAGCTCACCAGTCGGACAGGGCTGGGAAAAACTGTTTTTT.

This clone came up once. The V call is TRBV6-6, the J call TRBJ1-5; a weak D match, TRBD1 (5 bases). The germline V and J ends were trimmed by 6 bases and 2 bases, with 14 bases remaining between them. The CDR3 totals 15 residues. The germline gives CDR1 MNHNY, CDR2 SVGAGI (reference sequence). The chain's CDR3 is CASRIQGGGNQPQHF. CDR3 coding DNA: TGTGCCAGCAGGATCCAGGGAGGCGGCAATCAGCCCCAGCATTTT.

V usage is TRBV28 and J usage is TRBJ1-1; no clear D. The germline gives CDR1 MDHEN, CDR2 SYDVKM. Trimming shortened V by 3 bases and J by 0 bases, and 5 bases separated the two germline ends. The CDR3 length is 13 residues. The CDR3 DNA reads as TGTGCCAGCAGTTTGCGTATGAACACTGAAGCTTTCTTT. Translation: CASSLRMNTEAFF. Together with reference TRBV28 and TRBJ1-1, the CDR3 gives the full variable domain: DVKVTQSSRYLVKRTGEKVFLECVQDMDHENMFWYRQDPGLGLRLIYFSYDVKMKEKGDIPEGYSVSREKKERFSLILESASTNQTSMYLCASSLRMNTEAFFGQGTRLTVV.

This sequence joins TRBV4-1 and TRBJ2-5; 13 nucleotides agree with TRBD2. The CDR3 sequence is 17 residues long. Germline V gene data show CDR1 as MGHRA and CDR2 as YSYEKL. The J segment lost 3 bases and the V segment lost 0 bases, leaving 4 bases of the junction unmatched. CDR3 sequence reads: CASSQDWTSGGEETQYF. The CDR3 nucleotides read TGCGCCAGCAGCCAAGACTGGACTAGCGGGGGTGAAGAGACCCAGTACTTC.

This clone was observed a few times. The CDR3 spells CASSLEMRVAVDTQYF. The CDR3 bases are TGTGCCAGCAGCTTAGAGATGAGGGTCGCCGTAGATACGCAGTATTTT. This sequence joins TRBV7-2 and TRBJ2-3; D might be TRBD2 (5 bases). This CDR3 has 16 residues. V was trimmed by 1 base and J by 5 bases, leaving 16 bases between them. CDR1 is SGHTA and CDR2 is FQGNSA in the germline V gene.

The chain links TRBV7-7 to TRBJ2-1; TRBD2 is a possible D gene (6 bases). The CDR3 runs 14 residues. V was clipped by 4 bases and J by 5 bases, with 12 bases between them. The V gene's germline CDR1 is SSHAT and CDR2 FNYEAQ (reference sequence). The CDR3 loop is CASSSRELDNEQFF. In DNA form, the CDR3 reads TGTGCCAGCAGCTCCCGGGAGTTGGACAATGAGCAGTTCTTC.

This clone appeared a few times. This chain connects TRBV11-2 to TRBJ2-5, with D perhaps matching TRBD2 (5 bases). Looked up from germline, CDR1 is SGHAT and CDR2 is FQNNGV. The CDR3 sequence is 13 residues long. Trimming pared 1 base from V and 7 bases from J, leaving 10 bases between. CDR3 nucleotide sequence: TGTGCCAGCAGCTTAGCTGACTATGGGACCCAGTACTTC. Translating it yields CASSLADYGTQYF.

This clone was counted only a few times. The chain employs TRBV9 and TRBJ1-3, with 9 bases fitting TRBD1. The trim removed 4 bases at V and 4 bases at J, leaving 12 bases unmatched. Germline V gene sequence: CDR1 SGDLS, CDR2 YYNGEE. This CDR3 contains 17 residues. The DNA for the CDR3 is TGTGCCAGCAGCCCACCGAGGGACAGGGAATCCGGAAACACCATATATTTT. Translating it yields CASSPPRDRESGNTIYF.

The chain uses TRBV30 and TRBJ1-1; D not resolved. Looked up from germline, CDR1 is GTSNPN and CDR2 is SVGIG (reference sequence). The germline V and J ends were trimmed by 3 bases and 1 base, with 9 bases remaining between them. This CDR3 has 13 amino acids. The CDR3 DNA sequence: TGTGCCTGGAGGGGAGTAGGGAACACTGAAGCTTTCTTT. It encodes CAWRGVGNTEAFF.

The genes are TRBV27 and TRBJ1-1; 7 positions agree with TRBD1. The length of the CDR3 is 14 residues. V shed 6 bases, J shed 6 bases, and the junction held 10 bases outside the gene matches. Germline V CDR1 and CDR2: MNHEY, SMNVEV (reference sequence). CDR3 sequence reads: CASSPQGGRAEAFF. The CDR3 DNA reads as TGTGCCAGCAGCCCCCAGGGGGGCCGGGCTGAAGCTTTCTTT.

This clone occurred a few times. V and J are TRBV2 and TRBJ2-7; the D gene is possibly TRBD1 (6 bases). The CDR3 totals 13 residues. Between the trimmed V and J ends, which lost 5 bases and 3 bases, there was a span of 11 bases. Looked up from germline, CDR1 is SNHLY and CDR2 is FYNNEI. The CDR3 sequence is CASSPDRLYEQYF. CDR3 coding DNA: TGTGCCAGCAGTCCCGACAGGCTCTACGAGCAGTACTTC.

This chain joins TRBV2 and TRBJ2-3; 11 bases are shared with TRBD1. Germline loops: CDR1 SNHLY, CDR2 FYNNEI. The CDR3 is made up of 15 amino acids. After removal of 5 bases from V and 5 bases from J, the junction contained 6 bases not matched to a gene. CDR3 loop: CASSLDRGHGDTQYF. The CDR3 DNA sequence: TGTGCCAGCAGTCTGGACAGGGGGCATGGAGATACGCAGTATTTT.

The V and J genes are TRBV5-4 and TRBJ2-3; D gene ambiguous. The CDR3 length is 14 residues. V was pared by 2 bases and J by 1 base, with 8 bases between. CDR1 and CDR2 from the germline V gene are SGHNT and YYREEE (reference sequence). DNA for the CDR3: TGTGCCAGCAGCTTAACTCCTGGCACAGATACGCAGTATTTT. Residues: CASSLTPGTDTQYF.

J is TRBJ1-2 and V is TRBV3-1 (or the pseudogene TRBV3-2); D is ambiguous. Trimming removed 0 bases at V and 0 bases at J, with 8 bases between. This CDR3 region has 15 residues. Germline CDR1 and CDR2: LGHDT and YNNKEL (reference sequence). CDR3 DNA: TGTGCCAGCAGCCAAGACTTCACAGCTAACTATGGCTACACCTTC. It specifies CASSQDFTANYGYTF.

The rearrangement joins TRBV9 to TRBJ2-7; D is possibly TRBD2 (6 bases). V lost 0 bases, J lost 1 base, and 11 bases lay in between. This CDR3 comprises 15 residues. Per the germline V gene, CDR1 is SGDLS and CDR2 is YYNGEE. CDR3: CASSVVPAGSYEQYF. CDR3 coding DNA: TGTGCCAGCAGCGTAGTCCCAGCGGGTTCCTACGAGCAGTACTTC.

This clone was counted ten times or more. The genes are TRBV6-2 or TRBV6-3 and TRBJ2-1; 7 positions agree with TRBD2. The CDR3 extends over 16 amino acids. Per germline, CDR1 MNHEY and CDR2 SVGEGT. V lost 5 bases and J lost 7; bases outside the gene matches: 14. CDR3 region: CASSLPPPGGSNEQFF. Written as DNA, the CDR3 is TGTGCCAGCAGTCTCCCACCTCCCGGGGGGTCGAATGAGCAGTTCTTC.

CDR3 in amino acids: CASSVDRDRVVNEQFF. In DNA, the CDR3 is TGTGCCAGCAGCGTAGACCGGGACAGGGTTGTCAATGAGCAGTTCTTC. This chain joins TRBV7-8 and TRBJ2-1; 9 positions match TRBD1. Germline V lookup: CDR1 SGHVS, CDR2 FQNEAQ. The CDR3 runs to 16 residues. V gave up 5 bases and J gave up 6 bases; unmatched junction bases: 11.

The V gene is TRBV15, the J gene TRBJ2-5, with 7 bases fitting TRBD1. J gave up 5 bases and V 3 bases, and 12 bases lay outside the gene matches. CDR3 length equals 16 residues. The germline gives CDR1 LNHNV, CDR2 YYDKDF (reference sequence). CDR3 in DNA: TGTGCCACCAGCAGGAAGACAGGGTCATCAGTTGAGACCCAGTACTTC. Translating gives CATSRKTGSSVETQYF.

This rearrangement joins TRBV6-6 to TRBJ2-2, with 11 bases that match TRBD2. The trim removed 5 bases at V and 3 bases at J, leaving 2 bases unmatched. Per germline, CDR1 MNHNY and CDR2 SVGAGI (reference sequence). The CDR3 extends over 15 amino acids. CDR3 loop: CASSLSGGDTGELFF. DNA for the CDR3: TGTGCCAGCAGTCTTAGCGGGGGGGACACCGGGGAGCTGTTTTTT.

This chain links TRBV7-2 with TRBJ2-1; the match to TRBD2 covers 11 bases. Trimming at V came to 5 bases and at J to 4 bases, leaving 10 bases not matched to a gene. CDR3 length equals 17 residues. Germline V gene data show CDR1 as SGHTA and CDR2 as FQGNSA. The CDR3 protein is CASSNSLAGGIYNEQFF. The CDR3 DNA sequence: TGTGCCAGCAGCAATTCTCTAGCGGGAGGAATATACAATGAGCAGTTCTTC. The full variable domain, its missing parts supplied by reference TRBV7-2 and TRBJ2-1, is GAGVSQSPSNKVTEKGKDVELRCDPISGHTALYWYRQSLGQGLEFLIYFQGNSAPDKSGLPSDRFSAERTGGSVSTLTIQRTQQEDSAVYLCASSNSLAGGIYNEQFFGPGTRLTVL.

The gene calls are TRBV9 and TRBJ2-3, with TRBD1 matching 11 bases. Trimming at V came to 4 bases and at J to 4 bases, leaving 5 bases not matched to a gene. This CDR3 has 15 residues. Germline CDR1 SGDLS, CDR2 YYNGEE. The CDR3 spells CASSLGGQGADTQYF. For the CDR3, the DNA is TGTGCCAGCAGCCTGGGGGGACAGGGGGCAGATACGCAGTATTTT.

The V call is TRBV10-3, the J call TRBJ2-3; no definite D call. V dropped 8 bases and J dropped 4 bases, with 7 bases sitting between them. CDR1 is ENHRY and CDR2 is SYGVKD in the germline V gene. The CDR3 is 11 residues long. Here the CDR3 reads CAISRADTQYF. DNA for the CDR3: TGTGCCATCTCTCGGGCAGATACGCAGTATTTT.

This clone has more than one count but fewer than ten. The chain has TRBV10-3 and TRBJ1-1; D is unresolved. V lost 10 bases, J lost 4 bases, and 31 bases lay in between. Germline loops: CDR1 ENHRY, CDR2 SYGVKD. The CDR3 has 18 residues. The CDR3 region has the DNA TGTGCCACACGAATCGAACTAAGTCCTACCGGGGATGGCACTGAAGCTTTCTTT. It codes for CATRIELSPTGDGTEAFF.